The 30 T cell receptor beta chains given below trace back to one sample, sequenced in a study of T-cell reconstitution after alpha-beta-depleted transplantation in children. Preparation of the TCRbeta library involved a method that used unique molecular identifiers. TCRdb called the PCR reads again in MiXCR, with one record for every CDR3 protein. The table has about 830,000 distinct CDR3 sequences, 16% seen once. Sequencing was performed on PBMCs, mostly from graft donor cells, taken 360 days after TCRalphabeta/CD19-depleted stem cell transplant. All receptors come from a male patient younger than 18 who had a stem cell transplant for acute lymphoblastic leukemia, so the T cells may come from the graft donor.

This clonotype was found many times. The V gene is TRBV4-1, the J gene TRBJ2-1, with 7 positions matching TRBD1. CDR3 length: 13 residues. Germline V gives CDR1 MGHRA, CDR2 YSYEKL. Germline trimming cut 2 bases from V and 9 bases from J; bases unmatched to any gene: 4. In nucleotides, the CDR3 is TGCGCCAGCAGCCAACAGACAGGGTCTGAGCAGTTCTTC. This gives the protein CASSQQTGSEQFF.

This clonotype has at least ten counts. The chain uses TRBV29-1 and TRBJ2-1; D might be TRBD1 or TRBD2, each matching 5 bases. The V and J ends lost 8 bases and 7 bases respectively, with 18 bases between them. Germline CDR1 and CDR2: SQVTM and ANQGSEA. This CDR3 has 13 amino acids. This chain's CDR3 is CSYPWDLGNEQFF. CDR3 nucleotide sequence: TGCAGCTATCCTTGGGACCTGGGGAATGAGCAGTTCTTC.

V usage is TRBV3-1 and J usage is TRBJ2-3; unclear D gene. Germline V gene sequence: CDR1 LGHDT, CDR2 YNNKEL (reference sequence). Trimming pared 5 bases from V and 2 bases from J, leaving 8 bases between. The CDR3 is made up of 13 amino acids. DNA for the CDR3: TGTGCCAGCAGCGACCGCTACACAGATACGCAGTATTTT. Translation gives CASSDRYTDTQYF.

This clonotype appeared many times. The chain uses TRBV12-3 or TRBV12-4 and TRBJ1-5, with TRBD1 as a possible D gene (5 bases). V was cut by 5 bases and J by 9 bases, with 17 bases left in between. The CDR3 sequence is 14 residues long. The DNA of the CDR3 is TGTGCCAGCAGTCGTCGGGGGAACTCAGCGCCCCAGCATTTT. Translation gives CASSRRGNSAPQHF.

This clonotype has only a few counts. V and J are TRBV6-5 and TRBJ2-3; 9 bases match TRBD1. The V and J ends lost 4 bases and 4 bases, in that order; junction bases with no gene match: 6. The CDR3 loop spans 15 amino acids. CDR1 is MNHEY and CDR2 is SVGAGI in the germline V gene. The CDR3 sequence is CASSFLQGAADTQYF. The DNA for the CDR3 is TGTGCCAGCAGTTTCCTACAGGGGGCCGCAGATACGCAGTATTTT.

This sequence joins TRBV4-2 and TRBJ2-2, with a possible D match to TRBD2 (6 bases). This CDR3 spans 17 amino acids. Germline CDR1 reads LGHNA; CDR2 reads YNFKEQ. The ends were cut back, 7 bases at V and 3 bases at J, with 21 bases in the middle. CDR3 sequence (DNA): TGTGCCAGCACCCTAACGGCCCTAGCGATCTACACCGGGGAGCTGTTTTTT. This gives the protein CASTLTALAIYTGELFF.

The rearrangement uses TRBV6-1 and TRBJ2-1; D is ambiguous. Germline V gene sequence: CDR1 MNHNS, CDR2 SASEGT. The length of the CDR3 is 16 residues. Trimming took off 5 bases at V and 4 bases at J, with 18 bases between the two ends. For the CDR3, the DNA is TGTGCCAGCAGTCCATACTTTACCGGGTCATACAATGAGCAGTTCTTC. Protein sequence: CASSPYFTGSYNEQFF.

The chain uses TRBV24-1 and TRBJ2-5, with 9 bases aligning to TRBD2. Germline V lookup: CDR1 KGHDR, CDR2 SFDVKD. V was pared by 0 bases and J by 5 bases, with 3 bases of the junction left unmatched. There are 15 residues in the CDR3. The CDR3 DNA reads as TGTGCCACCAGTGATTTGCAAGCGGGAGGTGAGACCCAGTACTTC. This encodes CATSDLQAGGETQYF.

This clonotype was recorded a few times. This rearrangement joins TRBV24-1 to TRBJ1-2; D is unclear. CDR3 size: 13 residues. Germline-derived CDR1 and CDR2 are KGHDR and SFDVKD. Trimming cost V 4 bases and J 3 bases, with 8 bases left between them. CDR3 in amino acids: CATSERDYYGYTF. CDR3 nucleotide sequence: TGTGCCACCAGTGAAAGGGATTACTATGGCTACACCTTC.

This clonotype was counted ten times or more. The chain uses TRBV12-3 or TRBV12-4 and TRBJ2-5; D remains ambiguous. Trimming removed 5 bases at V and 4 bases at J, with 8 bases between. The CDR3 is 12 amino acids. CDR3 protein: CASSPPAETQYF. The CDR3 DNA reads as TGTGCCAGCAGTCCCCCCGCAGAGACCCAGTACTTC.

The V call is TRBV12-3 or TRBV12-4, the J call TRBJ2-1, with D unresolved. The V gene lost 6 bases and the J gene lost 9 bases, with 12 bases spanning the gap. This CDR3 has 12 amino acids. The CDR3 loop is CASSPAPGEQFF. The CDR3 DNA reads as TGTGCCAGCAGCCCTGCCCCCGGTGAGCAGTTCTTC.

CDR3 sequence (DNA): TGCAGTGCTAGGGGCCGATTCTCCTACGAGCAGTACTTC. As protein: CSARGRFSYEQYF. V is TRBV20-1 and J is TRBJ2-7, with D uncertain. The CDR3 loop spans 13 amino acids. Germline V lookup: CDR1 DFQATT, CDR2 SNEGSKA (reference sequence). V lost 3 bases and J 0 bases, leaving 9 bases between the germline ends.

V is TRBV15 and J is TRBJ2-2, with 12 positions matching TRBD2. Germline trimming cut 8 bases from V and 2 bases from J; bases unmatched to any gene: 6. The CDR3 length is 16 residues. Germline CDR1 is LNHNV and CDR2 is YYDKDF (reference sequence). The CDR3: CATRPGLAGNTGELFF. The CDR3, as DNA: TGTGCCACCCGGCCGGGACTAGCGGGCAACACCGGGGAGCTGTTTTTT. Variable domain in full (rest from reference TRBV15 and TRBJ2-2): DAMVIQNPRYQVTQFGKPVTLSCSQTLNHNVMYWYQQKSSQAPKLLFHYYDKDFNNEADTPDNFQSRRPNTSFCFLDIRSPGLGDTAMYLCATRPGLAGNTGELFFGEGSRLTVL.

This clonotype was counted a few times. CDR3 amino acids: CASSENYQETQYF. In DNA, the CDR3 is TGCGCCAGCAGTGAGAACTACCAAGAGACCCAGTACTTC. V is TRBV10-1 and J is TRBJ2-5; D unclear. The germline V gene encodes CDR1 WNHNN and CDR2 SYGVQD (reference sequence). Trimming shortened V by 2 bases and J by 0 bases, and 4 bases separated the two germline ends. This CDR3 has 13 residues.

The sample holds a few counts of this clonotype. V usage is TRBV7-3 and J usage is TRBJ1-5; D is perhaps TRBD1 (5 bases). Germline V lookup: CDR1 SGHTA, CDR2 FQGTGA. The CDR3 extends over 13 amino acids. The V gene lost 2 bases and the J gene lost 10 bases, with 12 bases spanning the gap. The CDR3 DNA reads TGTGCCAGCAGCTTAGGGCGGGGGGAACCCCAGCATTTT. It yields the protein CASSLGRGEPQHF.

The chain uses TRBV19 and TRBJ2-1; the match to TRBD2 covers 7 bases. Trimming took 5 bases from V and 8 from J; bases not matched to a gene: 9. The CDR3 sequence is 14 residues long. The germline gives CDR1 LNHDA, CDR2 SQIVND (reference sequence). The CDR3, as DNA: TGTGCCAGTAGTGAGGGTAGCGGGCGGGATGAGCAGTTCTTC. This gives the protein CASSEGSGRDEQFF.

This clonotype was found a few times. The CDR3 DNA is TGTGCCAGCGATGCCTGGGACGGAGCTTTCTTT. Residues: CASDAWDGAFF. The rearrangement joins TRBV28 to TRBJ1-1, with a tentative D call TRBD1 (5 bases). Germline-derived CDR1 and CDR2 are MDHEN and SYDVKM. The CDR3 consists of 11 residues. V was cut by 8 bases and J by 10 bases, with 14 bases left in between. The whole variable domain, remainder taken from reference TRBV28 and TRBJ1-1, is DVKVTQSSRYLVKRTGEKVFLECVQDMDHENMFWYRQDPGLGLRLIYFSYDVKMKEKGDIPEGYSVSREKKERFSLILESASTNQTSMYLCASDAWDGAFFGQGTRLTVV.

The chain recombines TRBV6-4 with TRBJ2-7, with 10 bases aligning to TRBD1. The CDR3 length is 16 residues. Germline lookup yields CDR1 MRHNA and CDR2 SNTAGT. CDR3 loop: CTFCLYGDRGNYEQYF. The CDR3 nucleotides are TGTACCTTCTGTTTATACGGGGACAGGGGAAACTACGAGCAGTACTTC.

The genes are TRBV27 and TRBJ2-4; D not certain. This CDR3 comprises 13 residues. Germline V CDR1 and CDR2: MNHEY, SMNVEV (reference sequence). V dropped 6 bases and J dropped 0 bases, with 6 bases sitting between them. CDR3 region: CASRTVAKNIQYF. As DNA, the CDR3 is TGTGCCAGCAGGACGGTAGCCAAAAACATTCAGTACTTC.

This clonotype has only a few counts. This chain joins TRBV4-1 and TRBJ1-3; D is unresolved. Germline values: CDR1 MGHRA, CDR2 YSYEKL. The germline V and J ends were trimmed by 0 bases and 0 bases, with 9 bases remaining between them. This CDR3 has 16 amino acids. Here the CDR3 reads CASSQESLDSGNTIYF. The DNA for the CDR3 is TGCGCCAGCAGCCAAGAATCGTTGGACTCTGGAAACACCATATATTTT.

The sample holds many counts of this clonotype. The V call is TRBV27, the J call TRBJ1-6, with D maybe TRBD1 (5 bases). Germline V gives CDR1 MNHEY, CDR2 SMNVEV (reference sequence). The length of the CDR3 is 13 residues. The V and J ends lost 2 bases and 10 bases respectively, with 9 bases between them. As DNA, the CDR3 is TGTGCCAGCAGTTTACAGGGAAGATCACCCCTCCACTTT. Protein: CASSLQGRSPLHF.

This clonotype was observed at least ten times. The chain employs TRBV29-1 and TRBJ2-1; 9 bases align to TRBD2. Germline lookup yields CDR1 SQVTM and CDR2 ANQGSEA. V lost 6 bases to trimming and J lost 8 bases; unmatched junction nucleotides: 17. This CDR3 is built from 16 residues. The CDR3 region has the DNA TGCAGCGTCGCGCGGCGGGGCGGGAGGGCTTTGGATGAGCAGTTCTTC. Translated, it gives CSVARRGGRALDEQFF.

The chain joins TRBV2 to TRBJ2-7; 8 positions match TRBD2. V dropped 7 bases and J dropped 4; count of bases not matched to a gene: 18. Germline V gene sequence: CDR1 SNHLY, CDR2 FYNNEI. This CDR3 is built from 17 residues. The CDR3 DNA follows: TGTGCCAGCACCGGCGTGGAGGGACTAGTAGGATCGTACGAGCAGTACTTC. Amino acid sequence: CASTGVEGLVGSYEQYF.

This clonotype was seen many times. The rearrangement links TRBV5-1 to TRBJ2-1; no reliable D call. This CDR3 has 11 amino acids. The V end was cut by 6 bases, the J end by 7 bases, with 8 bases between. Germline V CDR1 and CDR2: SGHRS, YFSETQ. CDR3 nucleotides: TGCGCCAGCATGCGAGCTAATGAGCAGTTCTTC. This translates into CASMRANEQFF.

This clonotype was observed a handful of times. The chain couples TRBV20-1 to TRBJ2-5, with TRBD2 as a possible D gene (7 bases). CDR1 is DFQATT and CDR2 is SNEGSKA in the germline V gene (reference sequence). Trimming left V 6 bases short and J 7 bases short, with 21 bases between. The CDR3 sequence is 14 residues long. CDR3 sequence reads: CSAGPGGYSGTQYF. The CDR3 region has the DNA TGCAGTGCAGGGCCGGGGGGCTATAGTGGGACCCAGTACTTC.

This clonotype occurred a few times. This chain links TRBV20-1 with TRBJ1-2; D gene ambiguous. The CDR3 loop spans 14 amino acids. V lost 4 bases, J lost 5 bases, and 17 bases lay in between. Germline assignment: CDR1 DFQATT and CDR2 SNEGSKA (reference sequence). The CDR3 here is CSATDTYPGYGYTF. The CDR3 nucleotides are TGCAGTGCTACTGACACGTATCCCGGATATGGCTACACCTTC.

The V gene is TRBV3-1, the J gene TRBJ2-1; 11 bases line up with TRBD2. In germline, CDR1 is LGHDT, CDR2 YNNKEL (reference sequence). V trimming: 5 bases; J trimming: 14 bases; junction bases outside the gene matches: 8. The CDR3 consists of 13 residues. In DNA form, the CDR3 reads TGTGCCAGCAGCTTACTAGCGGGAGAGGCGGAGTTCTTC. Encoded protein: CASSLLAGEAEFF.

This clonotype was detected ten times or more. V gene TRBV7-2 combines with J gene TRBJ2-5, with 8 bases that match TRBD1. Trimming cost V 5 bases and J 0 bases; bases outside gene matches: 8. The CDR3 consists of 16 residues. The germline V gene encodes CDR1 SGHTA and CDR2 FQGNSA. The CDR3 sequence: CASSRAGGFDQETQYF. In DNA, the CDR3 is TGTGCCAGCAGCCGCGCAGGGGGCTTCGACCAAGAGACCCAGTACTTC.

In this sample, this clonotype turned up many times. The genes are TRBV5-1 and TRBJ1-2; D is uncertain. CDR1 and CDR2 (germline): SGHRS, YFSETQ. This CDR3 spans 14 amino acids. V lost 1 base, J lost 0 bases, and 7 bases lay in between. CDR3 in amino acids: CASSLTETNYGYTF. The DNA for the CDR3 is TGCGCCAGCAGCTTGACGGAGACTAACTATGGCTACACCTTC. The whole variable domain, filled in from reference TRBV5-1 and TRBJ1-2, reads KAGVTQTPRYLIKTRGQQVTLSCSPISGHRSVSWYQQTPGQGLQFLFEYFSETQRNKGNFPGRFSGRQFSNSRSEMNVSTLELGDSALYLCASSLTETNYGYTFGSGTRLTVV.

As to this clonotype: Germline and junction disagree at one end, which may indicate a read error. The V call is TRBV3-1, the J call TRBJ2-4, with unresolved D. Germline loops: CDR1 LGHDT, CDR2 YNNKEL (reference sequence). The CDR3 length is 14 residues. CDR3 sequence (DNA): TGTGCCAGCAGCCAGTCCTTAGCCAAAAACATTCAGTGCTTC. This encodes CASSQSLAKNIQCF.